One and the same sample provided the 20 T cell receptor beta chains below, sequenced in a study of CD8+ T cells in alopecia areata. Isolated RNA was reverse transcribed into cDNA used as the sequencing template. Sequencing used immunoSEQ multiplex PCR; TCRdb keeps in-frame clones, though not all of them. Of around 160,000 clones listed, more than 40% are singletons. The sequenced material came from CD4+ T cells sorted from blood. Receptors originate from a human donor with alopecia areata.

The chain links TRBV4-1 to TRBJ1-4; D not resolved. From germline, CDR1 is MGHRA and CDR2 YSYEKL. Trimming left V 3 bases short and J 8 bases short, with 16 bases between. The CDR3 loop spans 15 amino acids. The CDR3 protein is CASSQSTGDWEKLFF. For the CDR3, the DNA is TGCGCCAGCAGCCAGAGCACGGGAGATTGGGAAAAACTGTTTTTT.

This clone was observed a few times. The chain joins TRBV7-9 to TRBJ1-2; a possible D gene is TRBD1 (5 bases). This CDR3 is 14 amino acids long. CDR1 is SEHNR, CDR2 FQNEAQ, per germline (reference sequence). Trimming pared 3 bases from V and 4 bases from J, leaving 12 bases between. The CDR3, as DNA: TGTGCCAGCAGCTTTCCGAGACAGCCCTATGGCTACACCTTC. Its protein product is CASSFPRQPYGYTF.

J is TRBJ2-2 and V is TRBV5-1; D may be TRBD2 (5 bases). The CDR3 is made up of 16 amino acids. The V gene's germline CDR1 is SGHRS and CDR2 YFSETQ. Deletions cut 0 bases from V and 2 bases from J, with 11 bases between. In DNA form, the CDR3 reads TGCGCCAGCAGCTTGGAAGTCCGACTAAACACCGGGGAGCTGTTTTTT. Amino acids: CASSLEVRLNTGELFF. Full variable domain (remainder filled in from reference TRBV5-1 and TRBJ2-2): KAGVTQTPRYLIKTRGQQVTLSCSPISGHRSVSWYQQTPGQGLQFLFEYFSETQRNKGNFPGRFSGRQFSNSRSEMNVSTLELGDSALYLCASSLEVRLNTGELFFGEGSRLTVL.

V is TRBV11-2 and J is TRBJ2-7; possible D gene TRBD2, 6 bases. This CDR3 is built from 15 residues. Germline CDR1 is SGHAT and CDR2 is FQNNGV. Trimming pared 6 bases from V and 0 bases from J, leaving 15 bases between. CDR3: CASSRIAESSYEQYF. The CDR3 region has the DNA TGTGCCAGCAGTAGAATAGCGGAGAGCTCCTACGAGCAGTACTTC. Based on the CDR3 plus reference TRBV11-2 and TRBJ2-7, the full variable domain is EAGVAQSPRYKIIEKRQSVAFWCNPISGHATLYWYQQILGQGPKLLIQFQNNGVVDDSQLPKDRFSAERLKGVDSTLKIQPAKLEDSAVYLCASSRIAESSYEQYFGPGTRLTVT.

This chain connects TRBV5-1 to TRBJ2-7, with D tentatively TRBD2 (6 bases). CDR1 SGHRS and CDR2 YFSETQ come from the germline V gene. V dropped 4 bases and J dropped 2 bases, with 16 bases sitting between them. The CDR3 is 15 amino acids. In DNA, the CDR3 is TGCGCCAGCAGCCCCGCTGCCGGGGGACCCTACGAGCAGTACTTC. Protein product: CASSPAAGGPYEQYF.

This clone was counted only a few times. CDR3 residues: CSVSGTITDTQYF. CDR3 coding DNA: TGCAGCGTATCTGGGACTATCACAGATACGCAGTATTTT. This chain links TRBV29-1 with TRBJ2-3; 7 nucleotides align to TRBD2. Germline V lookup: CDR1 SQVTM, CDR2 ANQGSEA. V shed 6 bases and J 2 bases; nucleotides not matched to a gene: 5. The CDR3 covers 13 residues.

In its sample, this clone was seen a few times. The rearrangement joins TRBV7-2 to TRBJ1-2, with 11 bases lining up with TRBD1. CDR3 length equals 14 residues. V gave up 5 bases and J gave up 5 bases; unmatched junction bases: 4. CDR1 and CDR2 (germline): SGHTA, FQGNSA. DNA of the CDR3: TGTGCCAGCAGCGGCCGGGACAGGGGGTATGGCTACACCTTC. This gives the protein CASSGRDRGYGYTF.

This clone appeared a few times. The chain is built from TRBV7-9 and TRBJ2-1; maybe TRBD2 (5 bases). The CDR3 is 13 residues long. CDR1 is SEHNR and CDR2 is FQNEAQ in the germline V gene (reference sequence). V dropped 10 bases and J dropped 0 bases, with 10 bases sitting between them. This chain's CDR3 is CATERTSYNEQFF. CDR3 coding DNA: TGTGCCACAGAGCGGACCTCCTACAATGAGCAGTTCTTC. Supplemented by reference TRBV7-9 and TRBJ2-1, the full variable domain reads DTGVSQNPRHKITKRGQNVTFRCDPISEHNRLYWYRQTLGQGPEFLTYFQNEAQLEKSRLLSDRFSAERPKGSFSTLEIQRTEQGDSAMYLCATERTSYNEQFFGPGTRLTVL.

The chain recombines TRBV2 with TRBJ2-7; 7 bases agree with TRBD2. The CDR3 is 14 amino acids. CDR1 and CDR2 (germline): SNHLY, FYNNEI. Trimming removed 2 bases from V and 2 bases from J; junction bases left unmatched: 3. The DNA of the CDR3 is TGTGCCAGCAGTGAATCTGGGGGGGCCTACGAGCAGTACTTC. It codes for CASSESGGAYEQYF.

The chain uses TRBV5-1 and TRBJ2-5; D is uncertain. Germline V CDR1 and CDR2: SGHRS, YFSETQ. V gave up 0 bases and J gave up 3 bases, with 6 bases separating them. The CDR3 is made up of 13 amino acids. This CDR3 is CASSLAYKETQYF. The CDR3 DNA sequence: TGCGCCAGCAGCTTGGCCTATAAAGAGACCCAGTACTTC.

Worth noting for this clone: Germline is not matched at one junction end, which may reflect a read error. The same CDR3 can be traced to other DNA sequences in this sample. The chain recombines TRBV29-1 with TRBJ1-4; TRBD1 aligns across 9 bases. This CDR3 is built from 13 residues. Germline lookup yields CDR1 SQVTM and CDR2 ANQGSEA. The CDR3 loop is CSAWDRVGEKLFF. CDR3 DNA: TGCAGCGCCTGGGACAGGGTCGGAGAAAAGCTGTTTTTT.

Only a few counts were recorded for this clone. J is TRBJ2-2 and V is TRBV29-1; TRBD2 agrees at 9 bases. Germline trimming cut 8 bases from V and 7 bases from J; bases unmatched to any gene: 29. CDR1 is SQVTM, CDR2 ANQGSEA, per germline. The CDR3 covers 20 residues. The CDR3 DNA follows: TGCAGCCCCGTACGCGGGGAAGGGAGACTAGCGGTCCCCAAAGACGGGGAGCTGTTTTTT. As protein: CSPVRGEGRLAVPKDGELFF.

The rearrangement links TRBV5-1 to TRBJ2-7, with TRBD1 as a possible D gene (6 bases). The CDR3 is 14 amino acids. Trimming shortened V by 0 bases and J by 0 bases, and 7 bases separated the two germline ends. Germline CDR1 SGHRS, CDR2 YFSETQ. DNA of the CDR3: TGCGCCAGCAGCTTGGCGACAGGCTCCTACGAGCAGTACTTC. This gives the protein CASSLATGSYEQYF.

This clone was found a few times. The chain is built from TRBV19 and TRBJ1-2; 11 nucleotides agree with TRBD1. The trim removed 8 bases at V and 4 bases at J, leaving 3 bases unmatched. The CDR3 contains 13 residues. The V gene's germline CDR1 is LNHDA and CDR2 SQIVND (reference sequence). CDR3 bases: TGTGCCAGTTCGGACAGGGGGCTCTATGGCTACACCTTC. It is translated as CASSDRGLYGYTF. The full variable domain, completed using reference TRBV19 and TRBJ1-2, is DGGITQSPKYLFRKEGQNVTLSCEQNLNHDAMYWYRQDPGQGLRLIYYSQIVNDFQKGDIAEGYSVSREKKESFPLTVTSAQKNPTAFYLCASSDRGLYGYTFGSGTRLTVV.

This clone has just a few counts. The rearrangement joins TRBV5-4 to TRBJ1-4, with 9 bases that match TRBD1. The CDR3 has 14 amino acids. CDR1 SGHNT and CDR2 YYREEE come from the germline V gene (reference sequence). Trimming cost V 3 bases and J 8 bases; bases outside gene matches: 5. The CDR3 region is CASSSGQGKEKLFF. The CDR3 region has the DNA TGTGCCAGCAGCTCGGGACAGGGAAAAGAAAAACTGTTTTTT.

The chain carries TRBV5-1 and TRBJ2-1; D possibly corresponds to TRBD2 (6 bases). The germline V gene has CDR1 SGHRS and CDR2 YFSETQ. Trimming shortened V by 5 bases and J by 6 bases, and 18 bases separated the two germline ends. The CDR3 consists of 15 residues. This chain's CDR3 is CASSPNGRLGNEQFF. In nucleotides, the CDR3 is TGCGCCAGCAGTCCTAATGGGAGGCTTGGCAATGAGCAGTTCTTC.

This clone was seen a few times. V is TRBV29-1 and J is TRBJ2-7; 10 positions match TRBD1. The junction had 5 bases not matched to a gene; V was cut back by 7 bases and J by 2 bases. Germline values: CDR1 SQVTM, CDR2 ANQGSEA. The CDR3 loop spans 13 amino acids. DNA for the CDR3: TGCAGCGGACAGGGGGCGCTGCCCTACGAGCAGTACTTC. This codes for CSGQGALPYEQYF.

The chain uses TRBV7-2 and TRBJ2-3; D ambiguous. V gave up 0 bases and J gave up 2 bases, with 9 bases separating them. Looked up from germline, CDR1 is SGHTA and CDR2 is FQGNSA. The CDR3 runs 15 residues. The CDR3 reads CASSLAPGPTDTQYF. The CDR3, as DNA: TGTGCCAGCAGCTTAGCTCCAGGTCCCACAGATACGCAGTATTTT.

The chain combines TRBV28 with TRBJ1-5; D is possibly TRBD1 (5 bases). Germline loops: CDR1 MDHEN, CDR2 SYDVKM. Trimming removed 3 bases at V and 6 bases at J, with 12 bases between. The CDR3 consists of 14 residues. The DNA of the CDR3 is TGTGCCAGCAGTTTGGGGACCTATGGTCAGCCCCAGCATTTT. Its translation: CASSLGTYGQPQHF.

The rearrangement links TRBV28 to TRBJ2-2; D call uncertain. Trimming took 7 bases from V and 4 from J, leaving 10 bases between them. Germline V gives CDR1 MDHEN, CDR2 SYDVKM. CDR3 size: 13 residues. CDR3 bases: TGTGCCAGCATTCGGTCAACCACCGGGGAGCTGTTTTTT. Encoded protein: CASIRSTTGELFF.